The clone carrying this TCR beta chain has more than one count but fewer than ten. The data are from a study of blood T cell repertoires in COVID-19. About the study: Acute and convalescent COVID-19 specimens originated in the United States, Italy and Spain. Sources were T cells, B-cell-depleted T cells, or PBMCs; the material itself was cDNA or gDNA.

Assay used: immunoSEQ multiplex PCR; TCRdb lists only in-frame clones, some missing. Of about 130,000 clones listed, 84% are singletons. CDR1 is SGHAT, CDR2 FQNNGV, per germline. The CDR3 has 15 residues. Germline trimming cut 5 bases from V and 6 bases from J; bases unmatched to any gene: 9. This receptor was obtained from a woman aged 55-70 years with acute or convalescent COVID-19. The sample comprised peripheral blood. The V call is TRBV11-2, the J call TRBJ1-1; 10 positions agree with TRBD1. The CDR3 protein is CASSQDGTGEAEAFF. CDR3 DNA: TGTGCCAGCAGCCAAGACGGGACAGGGGAAGCTGAAGCTTTCTTT.